The rows below give T cell receptor beta chains drawn from one sample of a study of post-analysis software for immune sequencing data. TCRdb fed the PCR reads into MiXCR, producing one record per CDR3 protein. The repertoire holds roughly 650,000 distinct CDR3 sequences, with approximately 60% as singletons. Sequencing was carried out using blood. The receptor set was obtained from a girl aged 2 to 9 with multiple sclerosis. The CDR3 runs from the conserved cysteine through the conserved F or W. Fields, in order: J gene, V gene, CDR3 protein.

j_gene: TRBJ2-1
v_gene: TRBV29-1
CDR3aa: CSVSRDRGSHEQFF

j_gene: TRBJ2-1
v_gene: TRBV24-1
CDR3aa: CATSATGGNNEQFF

j_gene: TRBJ1-1
v_gene: TRBV9
CDR3aa: CASSARRGGTEAFF

j_gene: TRBJ2-7
v_gene: TRBV10-3
CDR3aa: CAISGPARKSSYEQYF

j_gene: TRBJ2-5
v_gene: TRBV11-2
CDR3aa: CASSLDRTGLVETQYF

j_gene: TRBJ1-1
v_gene: TRBV6-1
CDR3aa: CASSAITTYATGGKAEAFF

j_gene: -
v_gene: TRBV20-1
CDR3aa: CSASRPAGVVEETQYF

j_gene: TRBJ2-1
v_gene: TRBV20-1
CDR3aa: CSARGMSGSLGDEQFF

j_gene: TRBJ2-7
v_gene: TRBV5-1
CDR3aa: CASSQSAGRSEQYF

j_gene: TRBJ1-1
v_gene: TRBV12-3/TRBV12-4
CDR3aa: CASSLNALVNTEAFF

j_gene: TRBJ1-5
v_gene: TRBV20-1
CDR3aa: CSASLGQEVDQPQHF

j_gene: TRBJ2-2
v_gene: TRBV6-1
CDR3aa: CASGRDANTGELFF

j_gene: -
v_gene: TRBV29-1
CDR3aa: CSVGIPYEQYF

j_gene: TRBJ1-4
v_gene: TRBV29-1
CDR3aa: CTNAGTGGHSNEKLFF

j_gene: TRBJ1-1
v_gene: TRBV12-3/TRBV12-4
CDR3aa: CASSLQQGVDTEAFF

j_gene: TRBJ2-3
v_gene: TRBV12-3/TRBV12-4
CDR3aa: CASSSRQGGTDTQYF

j_gene: TRBJ1-5
v_gene: TRBV20-1
CDR3aa: CSAGLQGARNQPQHF

j_gene: TRBJ2-6
v_gene: TRBV6-5
CDR3aa: CASSPVGGWANVLTF

j_gene: TRBJ2-7
v_gene: TRBV20-1
CDR3aa: CSARGTSGRAAVGEQYF

j_gene: TRBJ2-7
v_gene: TRBV5-1
CDR3aa: CASSLSLRGEQYF

j_gene: TRBJ2-4
v_gene: TRBV3-1
CDR3aa: CASSQDKGLGNIQYF

j_gene: TRBJ2-1
v_gene: TRBV6-6
CDR3aa: CASSYPRQRGTYNEQFF

j_gene: TRBJ2-3
v_gene: TRBV12-3/TRBV12-4
CDR3aa: CASSFQLLTDTQYF

j_gene: TRBJ2-7
v_gene: TRBV6-5
CDR3aa: CASSKPGQRRVYEQYF

j_gene: TRBJ2-1
v_gene: TRBV4-2
CDR3aa: CASSLGLAGVEEHEQFF

j_gene: TRBJ1-1
v_gene: TRBV18
CDR3aa: CASSPPGRTEAFF

j_gene: TRBJ1-2
v_gene: TRBV12-3/TRBV12-4
CDR3aa: CASTQGDGYTF

j_gene: TRBJ1-5
v_gene: TRBV6-6
CDR3aa: CASSSRTGSNQPQHF

j_gene: TRBJ2-7
v_gene: TRBV4-1
CDR3aa: CASSQDKLGGKYEQYF

j_gene: TRBJ1-2
v_gene: TRBV6-2/TRBV6-3
CDR3aa: CASSYSPGASYGYTF

j_gene: TRBJ2-4
v_gene: TRBV9
CDR3aa: CASSGLVGDIQYF

j_gene: TRBJ2-7
v_gene: TRBV15
CDR3aa: CATSRESWTGGHEQYF

j_gene: TRBJ2-1
v_gene: TRBV4-3
CDR3aa: CASSQDQVRNEQFF

j_gene: TRBJ1-1
v_gene: TRBV27
CDR3aa: CASSFQGAQTEAFF

j_gene: TRBJ2-3
v_gene: TRBV2
CDR3aa: CASRDSPISTDTQYF